Following are 20 T cell receptor beta chains from one sample sequenced in a study of long-term antiretroviral therapy in people with HIV. Survey-level immunoSEQ v3.0 assays were run. Method: immunoSEQ multiplex PCR; TCRdb's copy keeps in-frame clones and lacks some. Seen here are about 14,000 clones, roughly 87% observed once, and the top ten hold roughly 12%. Specimen: unsorted PBMCs, collected 6.2 years after starting antiretroviral therapy. These receptors were taken from a man in his forties with HIV.

The rearrangement uses TRBV25-1 and TRBJ2-1; no reliable D call. Trimming pared 7 bases from V and 8 bases from J, leaving 15 bases between. The CDR3 is 13 residues long. Germline assignment: CDR1 MGHDK and CDR2 SYGVNS. The CDR3 nucleotides read TGTGCCAGCACCCATAGCCTTAGGGATGAGCAGTTCTTC. This gives the protein CASTHSLRDEQFF. Complete variable domain (other parts from reference TRBV25-1 and TRBJ2-1): EADIYQTPRYLVIGTGKKITLECSQTMGHDKMYWYQQDPGMELHLIHYSYGVNSTEKGDLSSESTVSRIRTEHFPLTLESARPSHTSQYLCASTHSLRDEQFFGPGTRLTVL.

The chain uses TRBV7-9 and TRBJ1-2; D is uncertain. This CDR3 contains 18 residues. Trimming pared 1 base from V and 2 bases from J, leaving 20 bases between. The germline CDR1 and CDR2 sequences are SEHNR and FQNEAQ (reference sequence). Here the CDR3 DNA reads TGTGCCAGCAGCTTAGGTGTCAGCCCGAACCTACTAAACTATGGCTACACCTTC. This translates into CASSLGVSPNLLNYGYTF.

The CDR3 region has the DNA TGTGCCAGCAGCTTAGTGGGGACAGATACGCAGTATTTT. This gives the protein CASSLVGTDTQYF. This chain joins TRBV7-2 and TRBJ2-3; no definite D call. Looked up from germline, CDR1 is SGHTA and CDR2 is FQGNSA. This CDR3 spans 13 amino acids. V lost 1 base, J lost 3 bases, and 5 bases lay in between.

The chain couples TRBV6-1 to TRBJ2-3, with 7 bases identical to TRBD1. The CDR3 totals 14 residues. Germline CDR1 MNHNS, CDR2 SASEGT. The J segment lost 4 bases and the V segment lost 4 bases, leaving 5 bases of the junction unmatched. CDR3 in amino acids: CASSGQGGPDTQYF. CDR3 coding DNA: TGTGCCAGCAGTGGACAGGGTGGGCCAGATACGCAGTATTTT.

Turning to this clone: Other nucleotide sequences from this sample produce the same CDR3. The chain is built from TRBV2 and TRBJ1-5, with D uncertain. V gave up 2 bases and J gave up 0 bases, with 11 bases separating them. CDR3 length: 16 amino acids. Germline V CDR1 and CDR2: SNHLY, FYNNEI. For the CDR3, the DNA is TGTGCCAGCAGTGAATTGGGCCTCTATAGCAATCAGCCCCAGCATTTT. The encoded protein is CASSELGLYSNQPQHF.

The chain uses TRBV5-6 and TRBJ1-2, with D possibly matching TRBD1 (5 bases). The CDR3 sequence is 14 residues long. Per the germline V gene, CDR1 is SGHDT and CDR2 is YYEEEE. The V and J ends lost 0 bases and 4 bases respectively, with 10 bases between them. CDR3 in amino acids: CASSLAGGTYGYTF. In DNA form, the CDR3 reads TGTGCCAGCAGCTTGGCGGGGGGGACCTATGGCTACACCTTC.

V and J are TRBV14 and TRBJ2-7, with 7 positions matching TRBD1. The V and J ends lost 5 bases and 5 bases, in that order; junction bases with no gene match: 3. The CDR3 extends over 12 amino acids. Germline CDR1 reads SGHDN; CDR2 reads FVKESK. CDR3 loop: CASSFTGDEQYF. As DNA, the CDR3 is TGTGCCAGCAGCTTCACAGGGGACGAGCAGTACTTC.

In regard to this clone: The junction shows a germline mismatch at one end, possibly a read error. V usage is TRBV5-1 and J usage is TRBJ2-7; D call uncertain. Germline CDR1 is SGHRS and CDR2 is YFSETQ. There are 12 residues in the CDR3. In DNA form, the CDR3 reads TGCGCCAGCAGCCAAGACTCCTACGAGCGGTACTTC. It codes for CASSQDSYERYF.

CDR3 in amino acids: CASIGTGGGTEAFF. Written as DNA, the CDR3 is TGTGCCAGCATTGGGACAGGAGGGGGCACTGAAGCTTTCTTT. The genes are TRBV2 and TRBJ1-1; 8 positions match TRBD1. Germline assignment: CDR1 SNHLY and CDR2 FYNNEI. The CDR3 is 14 residues long. The V gene end was trimmed by 7 bases and the J gene end by 4 bases; junction bases not matched to a gene: 8. The whole variable domain, filled in from reference TRBV2 and TRBJ1-1, reads EPEVTQTPSHQVTQMGQEVILRCVPISNHLYFYWYRQILGQKVEFLVSFYNNEISEKSEIFDDQFSVERPDGSNFTLKIRSTKLEDSAMYFCASIGTGGGTEAFFGQGTRLTVV.

This chain connects TRBV7-3 to TRBJ2-7; 12 bases are shared with TRBD2. This CDR3 is built from 15 residues. Trimming removed 5 bases from V and 3 bases from J; junction bases left unmatched: 5. In germline, CDR1 is SGHTA, CDR2 FQGTGA. CDR3 protein: CASSLGLAGIYEQYF. The CDR3, as DNA: TGTGCCAGCAGCCTAGGACTAGCGGGAATCTACGAGCAGTACTTC.

The chain links TRBV6-1 to TRBJ2-5; D is unclear. The CDR3 is 13 amino acids. The V gene lost 11 bases and the J gene lost 5 bases, with 18 bases spanning the gap. The germline V gene encodes CDR1 MNHNS and CDR2 SASEGT. CDR3 sequence: CACEPGFRETQYF. Here the CDR3 DNA reads TGTGCCTGCGAACCCGGGTTCAGGGAGACCCAGTACTTC.

This clone was detected once. The rearrangement uses TRBV27 and TRBJ2-1; 7 bases agree with TRBD2. CDR3 length equals 13 residues. V lost 4 bases, J lost 10 bases, and 7 bases stayed unmatched. Germline values: CDR1 MNHEY, CDR2 SMNVEV (reference sequence). The CDR3 sequence: CASSSTSEDEQFF. CDR3 DNA sequence: TGTGCCAGCAGTTCAACTAGCGAGGACGAGCAGTTCTTC.

This chain uses TRBV11-2 with TRBJ2-2, with D maybe TRBD1 (7 bases). V gave up 5 bases and J gave up 3 bases, with 10 bases separating them. CDR3 length: 14 residues. CDR1 is SGHAT and CDR2 is FQNNGV in the germline V gene. The CDR3 DNA reads as TGTGCCAGCAGCCCCAGGGGGGACACCGGGGAGCTGTTTTTT. Translated: CASSPRGDTGELFF. Based on the CDR3 plus reference TRBV11-2 and TRBJ2-2, the full variable domain is EAGVAQSPRYKIIEKRQSVAFWCNPISGHATLYWYQQILGQGPKLLIQFQNNGVVDDSQLPKDRFSAERLKGVDSTLKIQPAKLEDSAVYLCASSPRGDTGELFFGEGSRLTVL.

The DNA for the CDR3 is TGTGCCTGCACCGGACAGGGCGGCCCCTACGAGCAGTACTTC. This gives the protein CACTGQGGPYEQYF. The V call is TRBV30, the J call TRBJ2-7; the match to TRBD1 covers 8 bases. Looked up from germline, CDR1 is GTSNPN and CDR2 is SVGIG (reference sequence). CDR3 length: 14 residues. Germline trimming cut 6 bases from V and 2 bases from J; bases unmatched to any gene: 9.

This clone appeared a single time. V gene TRBV10-3 combines with J gene TRBJ2-1; D remains ambiguous. Germline V gene lookup returns CDR1 ENHRY and CDR2 SYGVKD. The CDR3 has 14 amino acids. V shed 0 bases and J shed 5 bases, with 8 bases lying between them. The CDR3 sequence is CAISESGLNNEQFF. In nucleotides, the CDR3 is TGTGCCATCAGTGAGTCCGGCTTGAACAATGAGCAGTTCTTC.

The chain is built from TRBV19 and TRBJ2-5, with a possible D match to TRBD1 (5 bases). Germline V gene lookup returns CDR1 LNHDA and CDR2 SQIVND (reference sequence). This CDR3 region has 17 residues. V shed 3 bases and J shed 1 base, with 18 bases lying between them. The CDR3 protein is CASSIRVRVTSQETQYF. CDR3 nucleotides: TGTGCCAGTAGTATTAGGGTCAGGGTGACCTCCCAAGAGACCCAGTACTTC. Using reference TRBV19 and TRBJ2-5 for the parts outside the CDR3, the full variable domain is DGGITQSPKYLFRKEGQNVTLSCEQNLNHDAMYWYRQDPGQGLRLIYYSQIVNDFQKGDIAEGYSVSREKKESFPLTVTSAQKNPTAFYLCASSIRVRVTSQETQYFGPGTRLLVL.

Here the CDR3 reads CASSLGGRQEQYF. CDR3 nucleotides: TGTGCCAGCAGTCTGGGTGGTCGGCAGGAGCAGTACTTC. The J gene is TRBJ2-7, the V gene TRBV25-1, with D unclear. CDR1 is MGHDK and CDR2 is SYGVNS in the germline V gene. This CDR3 spans 13 amino acids. V lost 5 bases and J lost 7, with 15 bases in between.

The J gene is TRBJ2-7, the V gene TRBV7-3; TRBD1 matches at 11 bases. V gave up 5 bases and J gave up 3 bases; unmatched junction bases: 6. The germline CDR1 and CDR2 sequences are SGHTA and FQGTGA. There are 15 residues in the CDR3. The CDR3: CASSPTGTGGYEQYF. CDR3 DNA sequence: TGTGCCAGCAGCCCAACCGGGACAGGGGGCTACGAGCAGTACTTC.

V usage is TRBV10-2 and J usage is TRBJ2-3, with TRBD2 matching over 9 bases. Germline V gene data show CDR1 as WSHSY and CDR2 as SAAADI. This CDR3 region has 16 residues. Germline trimming cut 5 bases from V and 2 bases from J; bases unmatched to any gene: 8. The CDR3 is CASSLTSGFNTDTQYF. CDR3 DNA sequence: TGCGCCAGCAGTTTGACTAGCGGCTTTAACACAGATACGCAGTATTTT.

The chain uses TRBV9 and TRBJ2-5; 7 bases are a match to TRBD2. V dropped 2 bases and J dropped 5; count of bases not matched to a gene: 6. Germline V gives CDR1 SGDLS, CDR2 YYNGEE. This CDR3 contains 14 residues. CDR3 DNA sequence: TGTGCCAGCAGCGTCACCGGGAGGCGGGAGACCCAGTACTTC. Amino acids: CASSVTGRRETQYF.